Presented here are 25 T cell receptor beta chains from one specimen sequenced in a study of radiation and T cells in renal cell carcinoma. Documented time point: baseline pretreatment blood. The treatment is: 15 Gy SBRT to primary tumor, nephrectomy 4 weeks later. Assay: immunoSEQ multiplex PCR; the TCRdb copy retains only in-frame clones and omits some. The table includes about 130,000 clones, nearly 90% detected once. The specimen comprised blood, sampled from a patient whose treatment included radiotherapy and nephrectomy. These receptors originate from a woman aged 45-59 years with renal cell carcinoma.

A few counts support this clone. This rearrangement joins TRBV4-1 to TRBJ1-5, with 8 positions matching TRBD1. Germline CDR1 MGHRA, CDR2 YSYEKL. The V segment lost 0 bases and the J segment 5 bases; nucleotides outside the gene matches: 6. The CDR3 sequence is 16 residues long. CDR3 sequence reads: CASSQDPNRGDQPQHF. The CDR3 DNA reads TGCGCCAGCAGCCAAGATCCGAACAGGGGGGATCAGCCCCAGCATTTT.

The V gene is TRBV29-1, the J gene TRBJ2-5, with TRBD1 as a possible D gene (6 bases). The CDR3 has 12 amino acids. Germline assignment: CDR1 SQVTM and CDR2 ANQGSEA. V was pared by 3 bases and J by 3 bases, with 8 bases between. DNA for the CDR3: TGCAGCGTTGACAAGGGGGAAGAGACCCAGTACTTC. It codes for CSVDKGEETQYF.

In DNA, the CDR3 is TGTGCCAGCAGCTTATCTATAACCCAGGCTCCATCTGGAAACACCATATATTTT. Translation: CASSLSITQAPSGNTIYF. The chain links TRBV7-9 to TRBJ1-3, with D unresolved. Germline-derived CDR1 and CDR2 are SEHNR and FQNEAQ (reference sequence). The CDR3 totals 18 residues. The V gene lost 2 bases and the J gene lost 1 base, with 18 bases spanning the gap.

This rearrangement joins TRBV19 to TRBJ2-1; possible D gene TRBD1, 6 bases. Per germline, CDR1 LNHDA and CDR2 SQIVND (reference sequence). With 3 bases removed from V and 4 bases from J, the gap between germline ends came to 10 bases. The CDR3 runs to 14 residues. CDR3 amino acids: CASSMGAEYNEQFF. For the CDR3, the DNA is TGTGCCAGTAGTATGGGGGCAGAGTACAATGAGCAGTTCTTC.

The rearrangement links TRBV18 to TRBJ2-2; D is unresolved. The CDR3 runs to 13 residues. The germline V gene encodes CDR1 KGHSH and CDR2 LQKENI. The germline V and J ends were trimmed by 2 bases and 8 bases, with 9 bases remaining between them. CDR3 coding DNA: TGTGCCAGCTCACCAATTGGATTTGGGGAGCTGTTTTTT. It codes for CASSPIGFGELFF.

The DNA of the CDR3 is TGTGCCAGCAGTGATAGGGCCGAGCAGTACTTC. It translates to CASSDRAEQYF. The V and J genes are TRBV25-1 and TRBJ2-7; no definite D call. V was trimmed by 3 bases and J by 6 bases, leaving 6 bases between them. Germline V gives CDR1 MGHDK, CDR2 SYGVNS. There are 11 residues in the CDR3.

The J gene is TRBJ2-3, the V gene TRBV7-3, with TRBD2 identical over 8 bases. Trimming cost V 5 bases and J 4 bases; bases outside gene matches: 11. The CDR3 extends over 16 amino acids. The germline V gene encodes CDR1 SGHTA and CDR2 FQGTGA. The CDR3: CASSPTGGGLADTQYF. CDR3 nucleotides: TGTGCCAGCAGCCCCACCGGCGGGGGGCTCGCAGATACGCAGTATTTT.

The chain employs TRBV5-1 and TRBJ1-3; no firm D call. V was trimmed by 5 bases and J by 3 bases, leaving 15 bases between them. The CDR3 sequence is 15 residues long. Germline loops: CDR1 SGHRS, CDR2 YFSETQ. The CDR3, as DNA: TGCGCCAGCAGTACGGGCCAGGCAAGTGGAAACACCATATATTTT. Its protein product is CASSTGQASGNTIYF.

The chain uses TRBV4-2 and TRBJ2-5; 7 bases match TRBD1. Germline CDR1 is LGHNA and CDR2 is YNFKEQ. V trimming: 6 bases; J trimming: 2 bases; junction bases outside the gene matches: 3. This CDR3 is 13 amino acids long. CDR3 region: CASRPTGQETQYF. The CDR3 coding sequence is TGTGCCAGCAGACCGACAGGGCAAGAGACCCAGTACTTC.

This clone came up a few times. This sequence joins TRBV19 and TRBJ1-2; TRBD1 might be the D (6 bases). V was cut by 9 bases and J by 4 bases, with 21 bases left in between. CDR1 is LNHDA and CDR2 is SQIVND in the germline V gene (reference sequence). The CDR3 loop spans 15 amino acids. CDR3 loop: CASQESWGGLYGYTF. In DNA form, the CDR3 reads TGTGCCAGCCAGGAGAGCTGGGGGGGCCTCTATGGCTACACCTTC.

CDR3 in amino acids: CASSLWWTVNEKLFF. CDR3 coding DNA: TGTGCCAGCAGCTTGTGGTGGACAGTTAATGAAAAACTGTTTTTT. The chain is built from TRBV5-6 and TRBJ1-4; D is perhaps TRBD1 (6 bases). From germline, CDR1 is SGHDT and CDR2 YYEEEE. V was pared by 1 base and J by 4 bases, with 11 bases between. The CDR3 has 15 residues.

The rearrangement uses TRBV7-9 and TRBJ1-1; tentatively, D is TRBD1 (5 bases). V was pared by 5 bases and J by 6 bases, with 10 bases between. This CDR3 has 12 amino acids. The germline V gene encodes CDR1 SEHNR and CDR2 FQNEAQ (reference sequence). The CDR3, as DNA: TGTGCCAGCAGCCGGGGACGACCTGAAGCTTTCTTT. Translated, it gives CASSRGRPEAFF.

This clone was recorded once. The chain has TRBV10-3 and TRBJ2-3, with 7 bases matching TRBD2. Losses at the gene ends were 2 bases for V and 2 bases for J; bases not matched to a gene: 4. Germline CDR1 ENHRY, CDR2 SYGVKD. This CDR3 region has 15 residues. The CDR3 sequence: CAISEGGRATDTQYF. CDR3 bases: TGTGCCATCAGTGAGGGGGGGAGGGCCACAGATACGCAGTATTTT.

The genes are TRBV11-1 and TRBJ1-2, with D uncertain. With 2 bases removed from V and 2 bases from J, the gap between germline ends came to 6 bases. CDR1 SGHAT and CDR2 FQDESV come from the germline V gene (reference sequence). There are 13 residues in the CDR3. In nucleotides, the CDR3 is TGTGCCAGCAGCTTACCTGGGAACTATGGCTACACCTTC. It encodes CASSLPGNYGYTF.

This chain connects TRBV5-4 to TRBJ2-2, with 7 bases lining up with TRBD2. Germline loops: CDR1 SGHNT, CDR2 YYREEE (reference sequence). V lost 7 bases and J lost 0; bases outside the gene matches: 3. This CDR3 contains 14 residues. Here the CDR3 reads CASAGTTNTGELFF. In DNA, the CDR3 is TGTGCCAGCGCCGGGACTACGAACACCGGGGAGCTGTTTTTT.

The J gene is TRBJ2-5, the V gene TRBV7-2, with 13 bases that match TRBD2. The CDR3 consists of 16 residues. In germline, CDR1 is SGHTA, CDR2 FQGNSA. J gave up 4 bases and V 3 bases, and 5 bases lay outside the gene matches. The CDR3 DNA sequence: TGTGCCAGCAGCTTTACTAGCGGGGGGGCCGGAGAGACCCAGTACTTC. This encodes CASSFTSGGAGETQYF.

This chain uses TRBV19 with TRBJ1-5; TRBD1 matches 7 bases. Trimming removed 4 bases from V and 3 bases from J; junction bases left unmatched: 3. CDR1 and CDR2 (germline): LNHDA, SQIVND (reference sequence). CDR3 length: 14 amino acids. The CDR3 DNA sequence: TGTGCCAGTAGTAGGACAGGACTCAATCAGCCCCAGCATTTT. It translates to CASSRTGLNQPQHF. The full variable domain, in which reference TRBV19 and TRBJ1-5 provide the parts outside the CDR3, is DGGITQSPKYLFRKEGQNVTLSCEQNLNHDAMYWYRQDPGQGLRLIYYSQIVNDFQKGDIAEGYSVSREKKESFPLTVTSAQKNPTAFYLCASSRTGLNQPQHFGDGTRLSIL.

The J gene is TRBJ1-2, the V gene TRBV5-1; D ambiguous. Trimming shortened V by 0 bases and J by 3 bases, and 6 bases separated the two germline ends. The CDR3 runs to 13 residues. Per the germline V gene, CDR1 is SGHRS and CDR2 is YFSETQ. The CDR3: CASSLERHYGYTF. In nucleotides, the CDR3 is TGCGCCAGCAGCTTGGAACGGCACTATGGCTACACCTTC.

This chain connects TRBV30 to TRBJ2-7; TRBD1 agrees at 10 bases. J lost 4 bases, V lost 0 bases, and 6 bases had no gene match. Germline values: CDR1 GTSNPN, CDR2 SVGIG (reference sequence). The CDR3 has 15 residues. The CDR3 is CAWSVVRDRGYEQYF. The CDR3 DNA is TGTGCCTGGAGTGTCGTCCGGGACAGGGGATACGAGCAGTACTTC. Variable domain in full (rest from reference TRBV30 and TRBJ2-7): SQTIHQWPATLVQPVGSPLSLECTVEGTSNPNLYWYRQAAGRGLQLLFYSVGIGQISSEVPQNLSASRPQDRQFILSSKKLLLSDSGFYLCAWSVVRDRGYEQYFGPGTRLTVT.

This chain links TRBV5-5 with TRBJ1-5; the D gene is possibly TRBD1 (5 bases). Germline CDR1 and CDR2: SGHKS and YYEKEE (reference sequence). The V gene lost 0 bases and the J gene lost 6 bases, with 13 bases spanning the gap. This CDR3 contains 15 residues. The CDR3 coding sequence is TGTGCCAGCAGCTTGGAGGGGTGGAGTGCTCAGCCCCAGCATTTT. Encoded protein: CASSLEGWSAQPQHF.

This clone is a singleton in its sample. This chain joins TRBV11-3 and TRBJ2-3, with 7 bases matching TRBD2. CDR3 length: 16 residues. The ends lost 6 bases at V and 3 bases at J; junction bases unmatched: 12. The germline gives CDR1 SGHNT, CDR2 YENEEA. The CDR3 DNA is TGTGCCAGCAGTCCGACGGCGGGAGATAGAACAGATACGCAGTATTTT. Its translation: CASSPTAGDRTDTQYF.

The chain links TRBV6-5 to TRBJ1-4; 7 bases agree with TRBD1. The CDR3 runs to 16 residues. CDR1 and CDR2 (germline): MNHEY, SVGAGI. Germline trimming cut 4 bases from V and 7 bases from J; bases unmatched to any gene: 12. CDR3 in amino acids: CASSSFNRGAPEKLFF. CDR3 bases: TGTGCCAGCAGTTCTTTTAACAGGGGTGCTCCTGAAAAACTGTTTTTT.

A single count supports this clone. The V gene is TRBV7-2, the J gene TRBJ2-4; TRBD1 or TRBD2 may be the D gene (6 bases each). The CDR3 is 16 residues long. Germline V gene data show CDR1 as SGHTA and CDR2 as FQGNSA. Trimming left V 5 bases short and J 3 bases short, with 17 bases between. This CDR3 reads CASSPRGGPLKNIQYF. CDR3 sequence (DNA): TGTGCCAGCAGCCCTAGAGGGGGGCCCCTCAAAAACATTCAGTACTTC.

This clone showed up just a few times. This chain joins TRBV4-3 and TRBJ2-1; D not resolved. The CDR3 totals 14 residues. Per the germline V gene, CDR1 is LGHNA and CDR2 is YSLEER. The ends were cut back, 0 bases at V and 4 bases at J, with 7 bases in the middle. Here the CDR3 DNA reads TGCGCCAGCAGCCAAGAGAAGAGATACAATGAGCAGTTCTTC. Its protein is CASSQEKRYNEQFF.

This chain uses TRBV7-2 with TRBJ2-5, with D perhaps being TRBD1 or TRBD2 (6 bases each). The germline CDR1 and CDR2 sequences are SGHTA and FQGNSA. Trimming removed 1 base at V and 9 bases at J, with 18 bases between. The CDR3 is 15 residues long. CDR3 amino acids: CASSLVTGAREAQYF. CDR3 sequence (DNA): TGTGCCAGCAGCTTAGTGACGGGGGCTAGGGAGGCCCAGTACTTC.